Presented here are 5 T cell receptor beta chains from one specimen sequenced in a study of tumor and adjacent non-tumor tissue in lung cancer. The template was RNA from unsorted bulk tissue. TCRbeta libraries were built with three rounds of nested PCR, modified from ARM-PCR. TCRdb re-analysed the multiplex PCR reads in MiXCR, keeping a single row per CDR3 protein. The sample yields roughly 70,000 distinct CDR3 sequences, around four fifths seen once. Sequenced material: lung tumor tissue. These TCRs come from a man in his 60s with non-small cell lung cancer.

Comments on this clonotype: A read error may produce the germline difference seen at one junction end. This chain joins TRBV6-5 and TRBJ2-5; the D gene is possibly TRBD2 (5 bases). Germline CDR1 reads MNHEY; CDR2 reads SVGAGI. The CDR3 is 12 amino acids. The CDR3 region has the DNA TGTGCCAACAGTTACTCGAGGGAGACGCAGTACTTC. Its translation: CANSYSRETQYF.

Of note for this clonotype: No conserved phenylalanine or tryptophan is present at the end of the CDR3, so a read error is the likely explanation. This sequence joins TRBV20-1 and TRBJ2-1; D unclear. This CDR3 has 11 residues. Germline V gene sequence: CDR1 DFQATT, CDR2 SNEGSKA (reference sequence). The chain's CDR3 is CSGRDYNEQFL. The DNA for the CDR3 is TGCAGTGGTAGAGACTACAATGAGCAGTTCTTA.

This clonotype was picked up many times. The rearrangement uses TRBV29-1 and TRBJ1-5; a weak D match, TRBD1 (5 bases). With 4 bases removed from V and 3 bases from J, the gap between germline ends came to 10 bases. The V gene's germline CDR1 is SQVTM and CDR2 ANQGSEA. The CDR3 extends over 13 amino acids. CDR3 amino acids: CSVAQGLNQPQHF. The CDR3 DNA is TGCAGCGTTGCTCAGGGCCTCAATCAGCCCCAGCATTTT. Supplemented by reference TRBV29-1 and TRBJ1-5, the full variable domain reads SAVISQKPSRDICQRGTSLTIQCQVDSQVTMMFWYRQQPGQSLTLIATANQGSEATYESGFVIDKFPISRPNLTFSTLTVSNMSPEDSSIYLCSVAQGLNQPQHFGDGTRLSIL.

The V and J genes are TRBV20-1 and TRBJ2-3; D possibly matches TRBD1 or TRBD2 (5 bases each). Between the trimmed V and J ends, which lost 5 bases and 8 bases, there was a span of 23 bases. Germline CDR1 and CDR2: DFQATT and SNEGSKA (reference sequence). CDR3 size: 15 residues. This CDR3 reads CSAGGPPKWAGTQYF. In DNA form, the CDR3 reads TGCAGTGCTGGGGGACCTCCTAAATGGGCAGGTACGCAGTATTTT.

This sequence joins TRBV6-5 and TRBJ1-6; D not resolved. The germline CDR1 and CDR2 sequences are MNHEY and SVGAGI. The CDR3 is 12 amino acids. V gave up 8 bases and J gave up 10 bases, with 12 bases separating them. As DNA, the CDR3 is TGTGCCAGCCGCCCAGGATACTCACCCCTCCACTTT. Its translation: CASRPGYSPLHF.